This T cell receptor (beta chain) was observed in a study of blood T cell repertoires in COVID-19. Study context: COVID-19 samples from acute and convalescent phases originated in the United States, Italy and Spain.

Germline lookup yields CDR1 SGDLS and CDR2 YYNGEE. The ends were cut back, 2 bases at V and 2 bases at J, with 7 bases in the middle. The CDR3 sequence is 13 residues long. A few counts support this clone. TCRdb's table, derived via immunoSEQ multiplex PCR, lists solely in-frame clones and lacks some. The profile shows fewer than 75,000 clones, nearly 95% of them singletons. This TCR was recovered from a man between 45 and 60 years old with active COVID-19. V usage is TRBV9 and J usage is TRBJ1-2; the D gene is possibly TRBD1 (6 bases). Sequenced sample: peripheral blood. The CDR3 nucleotides are TGTGCCAGCAGCGTGGACAGAAACTATGGCTACACCTTC. It codes for CASSVDRNYGYTF.